This is a list of T cell receptor beta chains from one sample in a study of B cell selection in AIRE deficiency. Clones were read by immunoSEQ multiplex PCR, and TCRdb kept only the in-frame ones, dropping some. This sample has tens of thousands of clones, with around 90% found just once. Sequencing input: CD4+CD25+ Tregs sorted from PBMCs. The receptors originated from a human donor in good health. The CDR3 runs from the conserved cysteine through the conserved F or W. A D gene is named only where the DNA matches it firmly.

j_call: TRBJ1-2; v_call: TRBV6-6; d_call: NA; cdr3_nt: TGTGCCAGCAGTTACTCAACTGGGGGCTACACCTTC; cdr3_aa: CASSYSTGGYTF
j_call: TRBJ1-1; v_call: TRBV5-1; d_call: NA; cdr3_nt: TGCGCCAGCAGCTGGAATAGCGCGAACACTGAAGCTTTCTTT; cdr3_aa: CASSWNSANTEAFF
j_call: TRBJ2-3; v_call: TRBV5-1; d_call: NA; cdr3_nt: TGCGCCAGCAGCCTCGGACTTTACACAGATACGCAGTATTTT; cdr3_aa: CASSLGLYTDTQYF
j_call: TRBJ2-5; v_call: TRBV7-8; d_call: NA; cdr3_nt: TGTGCCAGCAGCCCGTCCCCCGCACGGCAAGAGACCCAGTACTTC; cdr3_aa: CASSPSPARQETQYF
j_call: TRBJ1-1; v_call: TRBV29-1; d_call: NA; cdr3_nt: TGCAGCGTTGCTTCCAGACTGAACACTGAAGCTTTCTTT; cdr3_aa: CSVASRLNTEAFF
j_call: TRBJ2-5; v_call: TRBV11-2; d_call: NA; cdr3_nt: TGTGCCAGCAGCTTAGTGTCCGGGGGATGGACCCAGTACTTC; cdr3_aa: CASSLVSGGWTQYF
j_call: TRBJ2-4; v_call: TRBV11-2; d_call: NA; cdr3_nt: TGTGCCAGCAGCTCGACTATGACGACGAACATTCAGTACTTC; cdr3_aa: CASSSTMTTNIQYF
j_call: TRBJ2-7; v_call: TRBV23-1; d_call: NA; cdr3_nt: TGCGCCAGCAGTCAATCCTATCCCGGACAACCCAGCTCCTACGAGCAGTACTTC; cdr3_aa: CASSQSYPGQPSSYEQYF
j_call: TRBJ1-4; v_call: TRBV12-5; d_call: TRBD1; cdr3_nt: TGTGCTAGTGGCGCTGCCGGGACAGATTCCGAAAAACTGTTTTTT; cdr3_aa: CASGAAGTDSEKLFF
j_call: TRBJ1-2; v_call: TRBV6-1; d_call: NA; cdr3_nt: TGTGCCAGCAGTGAATGGGCGGCACAGGGCTTTAGCGGCTACACCTTC; cdr3_aa: CASSEWAAQGFSGYTF
j_call: TRBJ2-7; v_call: TRBV9; d_call: NA; cdr3_nt: TGTGCCAGCAGAAACCAGGACAGACCATTTTCCTACGAGCAGTACTTC; cdr3_aa: CASRNQDRPFSYEQYF
j_call: TRBJ1-5; v_call: TRBV6-1; d_call: TRBD1; cdr3_nt: TGTGCCAGCACCGGACAGGTCAATCAGCCCCAGCATTTT; cdr3_aa: CASTGQVNQPQHF
j_call: TRBJ2-7; v_call: TRBV6-6; d_call: TRBD1; cdr3_nt: TGTGCCAGCAGCCGCCACAGGGGGCGTAACTACGAGCAGTACTTC; cdr3_aa: CASSRHRGRNYEQYF
j_call: TRBJ2-3; v_call: TRBV7-2; d_call: TRBD2; cdr3_nt: TGTGCCAGCAGCTACCTAAGACTAGCGGGAGACACAGATACGCAGTATTTT; cdr3_aa: CASSYLRLAGDTDTQYF
j_call: TRBJ2-1; v_call: TRBV6-5; d_call: NA; cdr3_nt: TGTGCCAGCAGTTACCCCATCGGGGGTGAGCAGTTCTTC; cdr3_aa: CASSYPIGGEQFF
j_call: TRBJ2-7; v_call: TRBV2; d_call: NA; cdr3_nt: TGTGCCAGCAGTGAAGCGTGCAGGGGGGACGAGCAGTACTTC; cdr3_aa: CASSEACRGDEQYF
j_call: TRBJ1-6; v_call: TRBV6-5; d_call: NA; cdr3_nt: TGTGCCAGCAGTCGACGGAGCTCCTATAATTCACCCCTCCACTTT; cdr3_aa: CASSRRSSYNSPLHF
j_call: TRBJ2-2; v_call: TRBV9; d_call: NA; cdr3_nt: TGTGCCAGCAGCGGCCCCCGCGTCCCCACCGGGGAGCTGTTTTTT; cdr3_aa: CASSGPRVPTGELFF
j_call: TRBJ2-7; v_call: TRBV5-5; d_call: NA; cdr3_nt: TGTGCCAGCAGCCCCAGGGTCTCCTACGAGCAGTACTTC; cdr3_aa: CASSPRVSYEQYF
j_call: TRBJ2-1; v_call: TRBV2; d_call: TRBD2; cdr3_nt: TGTGCCAGCAGAACACCACTAGCGGGGGGGCGACATGAGCAGTTCTTC; cdr3_aa: CASRTPLAGGRHEQFF
j_call: TRBJ2-3; v_call: TRBV5-1; d_call: NA; cdr3_nt: TGCGCCAGCAGCTTTCGGACAGATACGCAGTATTTT; cdr3_aa: CASSFRTDTQYF
j_call: TRBJ1-5; v_call: TRBV23-1; d_call: NA; cdr3_nt: TGCGCCAGCAGTCAGGCAGACCGTTCCAACCCTTATCAGCCCCAGCATTTT; cdr3_aa: CASSQADRSNPYQPQHF
j_call: TRBJ2-5; v_call: TRBV6-6; d_call: NA; cdr3_nt: TGTGCCAGCAGTTACTCGATAGCAGGCCCCGGGGAGACCCAGTACTTC; cdr3_aa: CASSYSIAGPGETQYF
j_call: TRBJ1-3; v_call: TRBV14; d_call: NA; cdr3_nt: TGTGCCAGCAGCCAAGCGGGGTACACCATATATTTT; cdr3_aa: CASSQAGYTIYF
j_call: TRBJ2-7; v_call: TRBV11-2; d_call: NA; cdr3_nt: TGTGCCAGCAGCTCCTTTGAGTCCGAGCAGTACTTC; cdr3_aa: CASSSFESEQYF
j_call: TRBJ2-5; v_call: TRBV5-1; d_call: NA; cdr3_nt: TGCGCCAGCACAAAACAGGGCTGGGAGACCCAGTACTTC; cdr3_aa: CASTKQGWETQYF
j_call: TRBJ1-1; v_call: TRBV7-4; d_call: NA; cdr3_nt: TGTGCCAGCAGCCTGACTGAAGCTTTCTTT; cdr3_aa: CASSLTEAFF
j_call: TRBJ1-4; v_call: TRBV30; d_call: TRBD1; cdr3_nt: TGTGCCTTCCGGGACAGTAATGAAAAACTGTTTTTT; cdr3_aa: CAFRDSNEKLFF
j_call: TRBJ1-2; v_call: TRBV2; d_call: NA; cdr3_nt: TGTGCCAGCAGGGCTTTCAGAGGAAATGGCTACACCTTC; cdr3_aa: CASRAFRGNGYTF
j_call: TRBJ1-5; v_call: TRBV27; d_call: TRBD1; cdr3_nt: TGTGCCAGCATTATGACAGGGGCGAGTGAGCCCCAGCATTTT; cdr3_aa: CASIMTGASEPQHF
j_call: TRBJ1-1; v_call: TRBV6-1; d_call: NA; cdr3_nt: TGTGCCAGCAGTGAATTAGGGAACACTGAAGCTTTCTTT; cdr3_aa: CASSELGNTEAFF
j_call: TRBJ1-1; v_call: TRBV12-5; d_call: NA; cdr3_nt: TGTGCTAGTGGTTTGGTATTTGGGGGGAACACTGAAGCTTTCTTT; cdr3_aa: CASGLVFGGNTEAFF
j_call: TRBJ2-7; v_call: TRBV10-1; d_call: NA; cdr3_nt: TGCGCCAGCAGTGAGAATCGGGGGTCCTACGAGCAGTACTTC; cdr3_aa: CASSENRGSYEQYF
j_call: TRBJ2-3; v_call: TRBV19; d_call: TRBD2; cdr3_nt: TGTGCCAGTAGTGACCGGGGGGGCACAGATACGCAGTATTTT; cdr3_aa: CASSDRGGTDTQYF
j_call: TRBJ2-1; v_call: TRBV5-1; d_call: NA; cdr3_nt: TGCGCCAGCAGCTTGGTCGGGGGCTCCTACAATGAGCAGTTCTTC; cdr3_aa: CASSLVGGSYNEQFF
j_call: TRBJ2-3; v_call: TRBV5-1; d_call: NA; cdr3_nt: TGCGCCAGCAGCCCGGAGGGGGTCACAGATACGCAGTATTTT; cdr3_aa: CASSPEGVTDTQYF
j_call: TRBJ2-7; v_call: TRBV6-6; d_call: TRBD1; cdr3_nt: TGTGCCAGCAGTTATCACGAGGGACAGGGCTACGAGCAGTACTTC; cdr3_aa: CASSYHEGQGYEQYF
j_call: TRBJ2-3; v_call: TRBV5-5; d_call: TRBD1; cdr3_nt: TGTGCCAGCAGCGGGGGGACAGGGGGCACAGATACGCAGTATTTT; cdr3_aa: CASSGGTGGTDTQYF
j_call: TRBJ1-5; v_call: TRBV18; d_call: NA; cdr3_nt: TGTGCCAGCTCACCCTCGGGACGAACTAAGCCCCAGCATTTT; cdr3_aa: CASSPSGRTKPQHF